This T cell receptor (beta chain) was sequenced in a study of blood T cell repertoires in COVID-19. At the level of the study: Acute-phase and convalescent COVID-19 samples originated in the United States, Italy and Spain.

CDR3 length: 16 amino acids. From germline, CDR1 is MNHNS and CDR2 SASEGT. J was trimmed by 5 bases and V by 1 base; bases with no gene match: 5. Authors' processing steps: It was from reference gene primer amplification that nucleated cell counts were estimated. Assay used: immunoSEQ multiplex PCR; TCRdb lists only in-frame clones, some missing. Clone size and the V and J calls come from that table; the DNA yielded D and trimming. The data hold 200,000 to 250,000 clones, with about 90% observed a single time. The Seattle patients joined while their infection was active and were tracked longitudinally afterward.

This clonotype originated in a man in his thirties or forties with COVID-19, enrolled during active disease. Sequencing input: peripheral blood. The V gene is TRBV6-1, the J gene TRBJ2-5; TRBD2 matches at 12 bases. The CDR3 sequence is CASSEGLAGGRETQYF. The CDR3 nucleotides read TGTGCCAGCAGTGAAGGTCTAGCGGGGGGGCGGGAGACCCAGTACTTC.